This TCR beta chain emerged from a study of sequential checkpoint blockade in melanoma. The wider study: Patients were randomized 1:1 to nivolumab-then-ipilimumab or ipilimumab-then-nivolumab first-line. After both sequences, patients received maintenance nivolumab.

The treatment is: randomized to nivolumab then ipilimumab (arm A) or the reverse (arm B). No patient had prior DNA-damaging chemotherapy. From thawed PBMCs, live CD3+CD8+ cells negative for CD19 and CD56 were sorted. V lost 2 bases and J lost 5, with 7 bases in between. Germline-derived CDR1 and CDR2 are LNHDA and SQIVND (reference sequence). This CDR3 comprises 13 residues. Method: immunoSEQ multiplex PCR; TCRdb's copy keeps in-frame clones and lacks some. Found here are some 17,000 clones, about two thirds of them singletons; the top ten hold approximately 17%. The V and J genes are TRBV19 and TRBJ2-1; D is ambiguous. This sequence was found in a human donor with melanoma. Sequencing used CD8+ T cells sorted from blood (inferred from file names), obtained from a patient given nivolumab and ipilimumab in sequence. CDR3 sequence reads: CASSISMDNEQFF. The DNA of the CDR3 is TGTGCCAGTAGTATATCTATGGACAATGAGCAGTTCTTC.